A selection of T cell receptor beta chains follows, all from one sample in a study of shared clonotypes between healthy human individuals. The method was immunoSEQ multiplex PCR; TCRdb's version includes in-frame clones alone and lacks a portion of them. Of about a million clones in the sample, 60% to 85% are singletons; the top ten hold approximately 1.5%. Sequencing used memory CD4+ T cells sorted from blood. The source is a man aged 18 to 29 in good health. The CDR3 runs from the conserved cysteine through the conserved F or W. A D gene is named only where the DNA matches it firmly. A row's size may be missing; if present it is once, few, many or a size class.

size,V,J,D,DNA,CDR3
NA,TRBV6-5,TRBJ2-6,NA,TGTGCCAGCAGTTACGACACCAGGGCCAACGTCCTGACTTTC,CASSYDTRANVLTF
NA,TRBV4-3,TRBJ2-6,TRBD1,TGCGCCAGCAGCCGGGACAGCTCTGGGGCCAACGTCCTGACTTTC,CASSRDSSGANVLTF
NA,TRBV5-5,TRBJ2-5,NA,TGTGCCAGCAGCTTGGAAGGGGGCGGGAGAGAGACCCAGTACTTC,CASSLEGGGRETQYF
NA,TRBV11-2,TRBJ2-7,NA,TGTGCCAGCAGCTTAGATCGGGGTCTCCACGAGCAGTACTTC,CASSLDRGLHEQYF
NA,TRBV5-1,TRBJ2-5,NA,TGCGCCAGCAAACAGGGATCCAACCAAGAGACCCAGTACTTC,CASKQGSNQETQYF
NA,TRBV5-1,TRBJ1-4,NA,TGCGCCAGCAGTTTAAGGGGAGTCACTAATGAAAAACTGTTTTTT,CASSLRGVTNEKLFF
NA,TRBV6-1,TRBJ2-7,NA,TGTGCCACCCAAAAGACAGGCCGGACTATCGGCGAGCAGTACTTC,CATQKTGRTIGEQYF
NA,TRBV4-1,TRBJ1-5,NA,TGCGCCAGCAGCCAAGAACGGGATGCCCCAAATCAGCCCCAGCATTTT,CASSQERDAPNQPQHF
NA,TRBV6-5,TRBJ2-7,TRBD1,TGTGCCAGCAGCCAGGGCGGGACAGGGTCTGACGAGCAGTACTTC,CASSQGGTGSDEQYF
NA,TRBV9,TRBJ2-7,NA,TGTGCCAGCAGCTCCCAGGCAGGGGTGACTTACGAGCAGTACTTC,CASSSQAGVTYEQYF
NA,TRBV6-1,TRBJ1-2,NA,TGTGCCAGCAGTGATCACTTCGGCAGCTATGGCTACACCTTC,CASSDHFGSYGYTF
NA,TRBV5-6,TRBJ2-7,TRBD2,TGTGCCAGCAGCCCTAGCGGGGGGCTCCCCTACGAGCAGTACTTC,CASSPSGGLPYEQYF
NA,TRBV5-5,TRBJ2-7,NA,TGTGCCAGCACCACGGGGAGCTCCTACGAGCAGTACTTC,CASTTGSSYEQYF
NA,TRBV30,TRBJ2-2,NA,TGTGCCTCTCAGGGGCTTAACACCGGGGAGCTGTTTTTT,CASQGLNTGELFF
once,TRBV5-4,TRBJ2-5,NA,TGTGCCAGCAGCCCGGACAGACAAGAGACCCAGTACTTC,CASSPDRQETQYF
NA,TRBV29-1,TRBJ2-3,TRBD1,TGCAGCGTGGAAGGGGGCGCGGGTAAAGGGAGCACAGATACGCAGTATTTT,CSVEGGAGKGSTDTQYF
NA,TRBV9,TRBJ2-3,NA,TGTGCCAGCAGCGTAACTAGCTTAGGGGCAGATACGCAGTATTTT,CASSVTSLGADTQYF
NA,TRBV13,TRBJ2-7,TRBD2,TGTGCCAGCCGACCTGGAGCGGGGCACTACGAGCAGTACTTC,CASRPGAGHYEQYF
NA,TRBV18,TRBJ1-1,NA,TGTGCCAGCAGCGGGGGTATGAACACTGAAGCTTTCTTT,CASSGGMNTEAFF
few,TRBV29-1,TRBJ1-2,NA,TGCAGCCCCTACGGGATCGACAATGGCTACACCTTC,CSPYGIDNGYTF
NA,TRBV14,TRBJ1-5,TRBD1,TGTGCCAGCAGCCAGCTGACAGGGAATCAGCCCCAGCATTTT,CASSQLTGNQPQHF
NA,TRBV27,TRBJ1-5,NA,TGTGCCAGCAGTTTATCGATGGCAACAAATCAGCCCCAGCATTTT,CASSLSMATNQPQHF
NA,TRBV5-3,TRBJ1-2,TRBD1,TGTGCCAGAAGCTCCCGACAGGGATCGCACTATGGCTACACCTTC,CARSSRQGSHYGYTF
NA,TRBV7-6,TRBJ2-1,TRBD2,TGTGCCAGCAGCTCCCTGAGCGGGAGCTCCTACAATGAGCAGTTCTTC,CASSSLSGSSYNEQFF
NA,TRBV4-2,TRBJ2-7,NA,TGTGCCAGCAGCCAAGTACTGGGGATGGAGCAGTACTTC,CASSQVLGMEQYF
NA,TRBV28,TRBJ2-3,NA,TGTGCCAGCAGTTGGGCGGTGGATACGCAGTATTTT,CASSWAVDTQYF
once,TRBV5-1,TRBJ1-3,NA,TGCGCCAGCCGAAAAAAGGAGGACGGAAACACCATATATTTT,CASRKKEDGNTIYF
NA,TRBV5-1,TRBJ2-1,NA,TGCGCCAGCAGCCTGCCCTCCGGGACACCCTACAATGAGCAGTTCTTC,CASSLPSGTPYNEQFF